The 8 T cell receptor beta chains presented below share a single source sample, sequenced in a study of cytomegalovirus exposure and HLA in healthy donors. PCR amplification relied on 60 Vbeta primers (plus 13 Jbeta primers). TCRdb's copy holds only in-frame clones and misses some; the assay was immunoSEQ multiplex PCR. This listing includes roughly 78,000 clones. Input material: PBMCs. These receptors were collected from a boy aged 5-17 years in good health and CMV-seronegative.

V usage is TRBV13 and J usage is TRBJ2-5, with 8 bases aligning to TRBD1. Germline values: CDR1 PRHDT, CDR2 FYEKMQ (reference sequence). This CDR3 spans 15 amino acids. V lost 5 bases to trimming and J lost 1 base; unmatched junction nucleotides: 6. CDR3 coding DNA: TGTGCCAGCAGCATCCGGACAGGGATCCAAGAGACCCAGTACTTC. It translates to CASSIRTGIQETQYF.

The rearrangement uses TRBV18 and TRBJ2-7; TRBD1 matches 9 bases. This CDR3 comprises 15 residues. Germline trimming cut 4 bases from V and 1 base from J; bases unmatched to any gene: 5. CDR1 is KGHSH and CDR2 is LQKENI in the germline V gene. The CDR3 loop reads CASSLRTGASYEQYF. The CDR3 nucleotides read TGTGCCAGCTCACTACGGACAGGGGCTTCCTACGAGCAGTACTTC.

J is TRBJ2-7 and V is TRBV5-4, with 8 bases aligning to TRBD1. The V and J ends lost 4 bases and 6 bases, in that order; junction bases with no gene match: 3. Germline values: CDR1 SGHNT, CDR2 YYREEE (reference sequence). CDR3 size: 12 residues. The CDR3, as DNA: TGTGCCAGCAGCCCTACAGGGGGCGAGCAGTACTTC. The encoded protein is CASSPTGGEQYF.

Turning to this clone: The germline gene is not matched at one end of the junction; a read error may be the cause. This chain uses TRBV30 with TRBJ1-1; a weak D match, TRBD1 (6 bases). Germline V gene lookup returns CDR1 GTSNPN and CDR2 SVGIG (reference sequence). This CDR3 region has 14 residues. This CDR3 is CAWGRRGMNTEDFF. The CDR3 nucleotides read TGTGCCTGGGGCCGCAGGGGCATGAACACTGAAGATTTCTTT. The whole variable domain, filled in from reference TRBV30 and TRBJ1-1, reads SQTIHQWPATLVQPVGSPLSLECTVEGTSNPNLYWYRQAAGRGLQLLFYSVGIGQISSEVPQNLSASRPQDRQFILSSKKLLLSDSGFYLCAWGRRGMNTEDFFGQGTRLTVV.

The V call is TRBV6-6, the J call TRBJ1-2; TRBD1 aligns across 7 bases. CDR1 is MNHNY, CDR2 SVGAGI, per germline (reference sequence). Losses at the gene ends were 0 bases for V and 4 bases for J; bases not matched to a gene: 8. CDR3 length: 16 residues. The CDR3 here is CASSYSWDSSIYGYTF. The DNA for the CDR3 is TGTGCCAGCAGTTACTCGTGGGACAGCTCTATCTATGGCTACACCTTC.

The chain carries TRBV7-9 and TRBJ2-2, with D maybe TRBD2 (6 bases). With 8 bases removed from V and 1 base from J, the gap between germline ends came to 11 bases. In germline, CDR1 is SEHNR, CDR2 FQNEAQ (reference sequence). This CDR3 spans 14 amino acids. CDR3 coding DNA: TGTGCCAGCGCGGGACCGTGGAACACCGGGGAGCTGTTTTTT. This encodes CASAGPWNTGELFF. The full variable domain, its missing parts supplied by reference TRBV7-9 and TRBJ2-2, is DTGVSQNPRHKITKRGQNVTFRCDPISEHNRLYWYRQTLGQGPEFLTYFQNEAQLEKSRLLSDRFSAERPKGSFSTLEIQRTEQGDSAMYLCASAGPWNTGELFFGEGSRLTVL.

The CDR3, as DNA: TGTGCCAGCAGCTTAGAATTGGGGACAGGAGAGACCCAGTACTTC. Translation gives CASSLELGTGETQYF. This chain joins TRBV7-2 and TRBJ2-5; TRBD1 agrees at 8 bases. The CDR3 is made up of 15 amino acids. CDR1 and CDR2 (germline): SGHTA, FQGNSA. The V and J ends lost 1 base and 4 bases, in that order; junction bases with no gene match: 5.

CDR3 protein: CAWSRGWGNEQFF. CDR3 sequence (DNA): TGTGCCTGGAGTAGGGGGTGGGGGAATGAGCAGTTCTTC. This chain uses TRBV30 with TRBJ2-1, with D possibly being TRBD1 (6 bases). Germline values: CDR1 GTSNPN, CDR2 SVGIG (reference sequence). The length of the CDR3 is 13 residues. Trimming shortened V by 2 bases and J by 7 bases, and 12 bases separated the two germline ends.